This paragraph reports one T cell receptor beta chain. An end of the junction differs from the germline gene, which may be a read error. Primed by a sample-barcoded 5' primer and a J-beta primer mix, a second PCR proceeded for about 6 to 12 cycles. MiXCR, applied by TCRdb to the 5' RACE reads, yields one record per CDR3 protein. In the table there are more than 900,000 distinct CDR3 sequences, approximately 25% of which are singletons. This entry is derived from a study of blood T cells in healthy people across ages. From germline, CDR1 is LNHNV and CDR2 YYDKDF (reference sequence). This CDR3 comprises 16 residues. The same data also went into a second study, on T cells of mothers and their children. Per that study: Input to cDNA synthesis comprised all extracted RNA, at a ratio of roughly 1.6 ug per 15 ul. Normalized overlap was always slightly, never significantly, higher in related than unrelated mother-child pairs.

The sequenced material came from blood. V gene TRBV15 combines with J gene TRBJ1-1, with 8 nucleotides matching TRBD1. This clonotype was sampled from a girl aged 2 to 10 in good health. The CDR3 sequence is CAASRDTDRADTEAFF. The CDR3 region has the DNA TGTGCCGCCAGCAGAGATACGGACAGGGCTGACACTGAAGCTTTCTTT. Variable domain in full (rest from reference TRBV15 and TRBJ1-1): DAMVIQNPRYQVTQFGKPVTLSCSQTLNHNVMYWYQQKSSQAPKLLFHYYDKDFNNEADTPDNFQSRRPNTSFCFLDIRSPGLGDTAMYLCAASRDTDRADTEAFFGQGTRLTVV.